The clone carrying this T cell receptor beta chain has only a few counts. The data derive from a study of blood T cell repertoires in COVID-19. Overall study context: Material from acute and convalescent COVID-19 was sourced from the United States, Italy and Spain. PBMCs, B-cell-depleted T cells, or T cells provided the cDNA or gDNA that made up the material.

Clones were read by immunoSEQ multiplex PCR, and TCRdb kept only the in-frame ones, dropping some. The sample includes 250,000 to 350,000 clones, about 93% of them seen just once. Sequences were obtained from peripheral blood. This clonotype was obtained from a woman aged 25 to 45 with COVID-19, enrolled during active disease.

CDR3 coding DNA: TGTGCCAGCAGTTACTCTGAGGAGAGCACTGAAGCTTTCTTT. Its translation: CASSYSEESTEAFF. The J gene is TRBJ1-1, the V gene TRBV6-2 or TRBV6-3; D uncertain. V lost 0 bases, J lost 4 bases, and 9 bases lay in between. This CDR3 spans 14 amino acids. The germline gives CDR1 MNHEY, CDR2 SVGEGT.